The clone carrying this T cell receptor beta chain was counted only a few times. Its antigen is undetermined. This sample was taken from a study of blood T cells in healthy people across ages. At the level of the study: Template switching picked up about one barcoded beta molecule for each two T cells.

PCR was performed a second time for 7 to 11 cycles using a sample-barcoded 5' primer and a J-beta primer mix. TCRdb re-called the 5' RACE reads through MiXCR, storing one row per CDR3 protein. This table holds just under 750,000 distinct CDR3 sequences, about 24% found once. There are 12 residues in the CDR3. Looked up from germline, CDR1 is LNHDA and CDR2 is SQIVND (reference sequence). Trimming pared 8 bases from V and 6 bases from J, leaving 13 bases between. Overall study findings and caveats: The study regarded diversity estimates from one million T cells as underestimates.

Staff drew ten milliliters of peripheral blood from each donor. The genes are TRBV19 and TRBJ1-1; D possibly corresponds to TRBD1 (6 bases). Sequencing was done on a sample of blood. This sequence originates from a man between 65 and 79 years old in good health. Here the CDR3 DNA reads TGTGCCAGTGACGACAGGAGGGCTGAAGCTTTCTTT. Amino acid sequence: CASDDRRAEAFF.